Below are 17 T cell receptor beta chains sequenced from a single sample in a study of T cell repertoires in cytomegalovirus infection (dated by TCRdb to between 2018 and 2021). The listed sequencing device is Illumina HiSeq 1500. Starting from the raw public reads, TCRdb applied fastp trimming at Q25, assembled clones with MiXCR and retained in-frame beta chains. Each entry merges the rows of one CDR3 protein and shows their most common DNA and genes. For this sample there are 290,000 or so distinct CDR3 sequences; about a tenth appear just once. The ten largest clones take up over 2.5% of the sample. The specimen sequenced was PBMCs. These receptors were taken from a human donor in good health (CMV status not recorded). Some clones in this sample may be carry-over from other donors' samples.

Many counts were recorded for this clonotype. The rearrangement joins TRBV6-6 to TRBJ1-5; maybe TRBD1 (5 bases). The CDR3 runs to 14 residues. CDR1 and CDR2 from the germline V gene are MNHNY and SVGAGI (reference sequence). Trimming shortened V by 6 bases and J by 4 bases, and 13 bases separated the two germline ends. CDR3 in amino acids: CASRAGRENQPQHF. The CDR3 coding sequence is TGTGCCAGCAGAGCGGGACGGGAGAATCAGCCCCAGCATTTT.

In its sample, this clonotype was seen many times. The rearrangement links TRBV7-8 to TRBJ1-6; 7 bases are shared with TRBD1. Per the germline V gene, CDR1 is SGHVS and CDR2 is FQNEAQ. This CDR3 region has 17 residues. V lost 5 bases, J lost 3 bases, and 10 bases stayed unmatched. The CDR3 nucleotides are TGTGCCAGCAGCCCTACGTGGGGACAGATCTATAATTCACCCCTCCACTTT. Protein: CASSPTWGQIYNSPLHF.

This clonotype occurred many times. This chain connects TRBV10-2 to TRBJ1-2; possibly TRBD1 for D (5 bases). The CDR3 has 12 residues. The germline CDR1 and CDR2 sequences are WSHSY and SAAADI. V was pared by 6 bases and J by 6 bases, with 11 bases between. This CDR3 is CASRAGLHGYTF. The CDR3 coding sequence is TGCGCCAGCAGAGCGGGACTCCATGGCTACACCTTC.

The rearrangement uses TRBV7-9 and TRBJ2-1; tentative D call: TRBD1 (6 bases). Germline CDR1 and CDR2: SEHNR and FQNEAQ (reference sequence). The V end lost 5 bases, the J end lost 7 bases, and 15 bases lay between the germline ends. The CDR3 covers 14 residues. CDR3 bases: TGTGCCAGCAGCCCACGCCAGGGGTGGAATGAGCAGTTCTTC. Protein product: CASSPRQGWNEQFF.

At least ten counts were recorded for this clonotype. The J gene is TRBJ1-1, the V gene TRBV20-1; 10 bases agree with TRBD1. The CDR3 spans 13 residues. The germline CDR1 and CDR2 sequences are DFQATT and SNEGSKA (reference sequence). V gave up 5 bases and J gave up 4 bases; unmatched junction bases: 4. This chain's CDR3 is CSAERDRGTEAFF. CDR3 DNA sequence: TGCAGTGCTGAGAGGGACAGGGGCACTGAAGCTTTCTTT.

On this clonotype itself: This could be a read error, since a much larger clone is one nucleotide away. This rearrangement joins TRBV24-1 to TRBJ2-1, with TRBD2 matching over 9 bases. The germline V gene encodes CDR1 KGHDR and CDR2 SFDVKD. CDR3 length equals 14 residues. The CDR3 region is CDTSGPGLANEQFF. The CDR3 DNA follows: TGTGACACCAGTGGACCGGGACTAGCCAATGAGCAGTTCTTC.

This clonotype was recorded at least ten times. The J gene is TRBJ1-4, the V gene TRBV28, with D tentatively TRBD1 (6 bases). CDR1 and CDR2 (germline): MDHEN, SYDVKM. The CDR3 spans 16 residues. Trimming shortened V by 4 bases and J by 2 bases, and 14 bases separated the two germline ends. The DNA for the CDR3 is TGTGCCAGCAGTTCCGGACAGATTTCTACTAATGAAAAACTGTTTTTT. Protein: CASSSGQISTNEKLFF.

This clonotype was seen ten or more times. The CDR3 is CSVAHTGEQYF. Written as DNA, the CDR3 is TGCAGCGTTGCACATACGGGGGAGCAGTACTTC. V gene TRBV29-1 combines with J gene TRBJ2-7; D is perhaps TRBD2 (5 bases). The V and J ends lost 4 bases and 7 bases respectively, with 11 bases between them. Germline V gives CDR1 SQVTM, CDR2 ANQGSEA. The CDR3 has 11 amino acids.

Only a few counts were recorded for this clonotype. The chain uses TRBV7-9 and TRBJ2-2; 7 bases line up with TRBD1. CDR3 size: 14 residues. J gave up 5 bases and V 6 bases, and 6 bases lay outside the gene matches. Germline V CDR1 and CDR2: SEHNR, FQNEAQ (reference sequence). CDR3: CASRTTGETGELFF. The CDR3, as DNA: TGTGCCAGCAGGACTACAGGGGAGACCGGGGAGCTGTTTTTT.

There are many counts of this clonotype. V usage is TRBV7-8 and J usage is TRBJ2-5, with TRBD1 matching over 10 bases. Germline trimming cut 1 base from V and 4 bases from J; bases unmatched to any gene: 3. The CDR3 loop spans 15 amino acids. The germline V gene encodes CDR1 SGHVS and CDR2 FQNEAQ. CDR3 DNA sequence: TGTGCCAGCAGCTTAGGTTGGACAGGGGGAGAGACCCAGTACTTC. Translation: CASSLGWTGGETQYF.

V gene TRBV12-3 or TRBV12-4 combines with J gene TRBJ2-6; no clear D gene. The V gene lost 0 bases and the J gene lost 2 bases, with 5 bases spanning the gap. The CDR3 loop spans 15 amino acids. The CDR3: CASSLAKAGANVLTF. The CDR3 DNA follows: TGTGCCAGCAGTTTAGCGAAGGCTGGGGCCAACGTCCTGACTTTC.

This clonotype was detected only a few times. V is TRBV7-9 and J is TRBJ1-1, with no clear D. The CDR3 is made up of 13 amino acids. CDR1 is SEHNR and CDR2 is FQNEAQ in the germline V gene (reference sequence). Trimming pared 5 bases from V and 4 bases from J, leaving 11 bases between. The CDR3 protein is CASSPREATEAFF. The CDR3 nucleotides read TGTGCCAGCAGCCCGAGGGAGGCCACTGAAGCTTTCTTT.

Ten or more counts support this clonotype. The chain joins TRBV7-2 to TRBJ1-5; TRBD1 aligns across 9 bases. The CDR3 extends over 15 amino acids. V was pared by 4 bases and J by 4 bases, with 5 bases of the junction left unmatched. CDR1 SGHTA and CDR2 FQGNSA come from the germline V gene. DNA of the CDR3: TGTGCCAGCAGCTGGGGACAGGGCTTAAATCAGCCCCAGCATTTT. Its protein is CASSWGQGLNQPQHF.

CDR3 amino acids: CSAGTGPAEAFF. CDR3 DNA sequence: TGCAGCGCAGGGACAGGGCCGGCTGAAGCTTTCTTT. The V gene is TRBV29-1, the J gene TRBJ1-1, with 9 bases that match TRBD1. Germline loops: CDR1 SQVTM, CDR2 ANQGSEA. V lost 7 bases and J lost 6; bases outside the gene matches: 6. This CDR3 comprises 12 residues.

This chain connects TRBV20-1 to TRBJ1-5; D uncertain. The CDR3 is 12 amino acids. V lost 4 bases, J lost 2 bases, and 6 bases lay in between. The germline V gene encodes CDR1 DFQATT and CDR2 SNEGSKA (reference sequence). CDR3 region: CSAKAGNQPQHF. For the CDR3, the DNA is TGCAGTGCTAAGGCTGGCAATCAGCCCCAGCATTTT.

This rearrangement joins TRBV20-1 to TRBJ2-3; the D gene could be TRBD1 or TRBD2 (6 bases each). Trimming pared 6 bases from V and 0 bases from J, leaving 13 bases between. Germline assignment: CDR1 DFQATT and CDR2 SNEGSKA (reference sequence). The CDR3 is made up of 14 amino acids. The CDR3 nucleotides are TGCAGTGCCCGGAGGGGGTCTAGCACAGATACGCAGTATTTT. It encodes CSARRGSSTDTQYF.

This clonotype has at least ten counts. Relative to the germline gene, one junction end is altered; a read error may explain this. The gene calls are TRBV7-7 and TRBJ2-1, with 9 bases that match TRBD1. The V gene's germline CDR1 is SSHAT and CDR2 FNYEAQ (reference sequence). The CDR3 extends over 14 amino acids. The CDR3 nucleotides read TGTGCTAGCAGCCCAGGGACAGGGAAGAATGAGCAGTTCTTC. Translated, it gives CASSPGTGKNEQFF.